This paragraph reports one T cell receptor beta chain. The antigen remains unidentified. The PCR ran on 60 Vbeta and 13 Jbeta primers. Assay: immunoSEQ multiplex PCR; the TCRdb copy retains only in-frame clones and omits some. The table shows fewer than 200,000 clones, with about three quarters occurring only once. The data derive from a study of cytomegalovirus exposure and HLA in healthy donors. Overall study findings and caveats: Researchers left out some V segments, among them TRBV6-2 and TRBV6-3, as indistinguishable.

Trimming cost V 2 bases and J 2 bases, with 6 bases left between them. Germline V gene data show CDR1 as SNHLY and CDR2 as FYNNEI. CDR3 length: 13 residues. The rearrangement links TRBV2 to TRBJ2-5; no firm D call. Sequencing used PBMCs. The receptor was derived from a middle-aged man in good health and CMV-seronegative. CDR3 amino acids: CASSESVQETQYF. For the CDR3, the DNA is TGTGCCAGCAGTGAATCTGTACAAGAGACCCAGTACTTC.